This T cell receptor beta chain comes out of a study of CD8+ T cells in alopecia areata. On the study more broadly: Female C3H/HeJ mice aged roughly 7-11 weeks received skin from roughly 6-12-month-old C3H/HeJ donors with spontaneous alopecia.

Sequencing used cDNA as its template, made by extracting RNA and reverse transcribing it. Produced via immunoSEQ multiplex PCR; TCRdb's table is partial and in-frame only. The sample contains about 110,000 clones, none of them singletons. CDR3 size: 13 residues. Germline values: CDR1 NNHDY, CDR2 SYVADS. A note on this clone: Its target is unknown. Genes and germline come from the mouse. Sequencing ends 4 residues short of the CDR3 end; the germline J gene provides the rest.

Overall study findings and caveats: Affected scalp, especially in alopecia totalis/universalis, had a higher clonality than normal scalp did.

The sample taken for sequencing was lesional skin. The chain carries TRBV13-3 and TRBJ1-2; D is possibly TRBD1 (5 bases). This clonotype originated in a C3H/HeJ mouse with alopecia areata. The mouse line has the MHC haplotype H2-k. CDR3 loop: CASSAGASPDYTF. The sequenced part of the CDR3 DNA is TGTGCCAGCAGTGCTGGGGCGTCACCC.